This T cell receptor beta chain derives from a study of shared clonotypes between healthy human individuals. Study in general: Three plates each covered CD4 naive and memory; CD8 naive two, CD8 memory one.

Genomic DNA per cell subset filled all wells of several immunoSEQ plates. Clones were read by immunoSEQ multiplex PCR, and TCRdb kept only the in-frame ones, dropping some. The sample lists hundreds of thousands of clones; 90% to 97% were seen once. In the naive CD8 group, cells lacked CD45RO and were positively selected for CCR7, so terminally differentiated effector memory CD45RA+ cells were left out. In regard to this clone: Its antigen is still unknown. Other DNA sequences in the sample encode the same CDR3.

V was pared by 2 bases and J by 4 bases, with 3 bases of the junction left unmatched. Germline V CDR1 and CDR2: MNHEY, SMNVEV (reference sequence). This CDR3 spans 15 amino acids. Study conclusions and caveats: It was the non-shared clonotypes that had lower generation probabilities than clonotypes shared by all four donors. A few donors shared around 5.2% of their naive CD4 clonotypes.

The sequencing input was naive CD8+ T cells sorted from blood. The clonotype comes from a woman aged 25-40 years in good health. This chain connects TRBV27 to TRBJ2-7; 12 bases align to TRBD1. CDR3 sequence (DNA): TGTGCCAGCAGTTTAGGGACAGGGGGCGAGTACGAGCAGTACTTC. Amino acid sequence: CASSLGTGGEYEQYF.